This is a list of T cell receptor beta chains from one sample in a study of T cell responses to AZD1222 COVID-19 vaccine. Generated by immunoSEQ multiplex PCR, the TCRdb table keeps only in-frame clones and is missing some. The sample has 45,000 to 70,000 clones; more than 70% are singletons. Sequencing was performed on peripheral blood, taken 28 days after the second AZD1222 dose. These receptors were collected from an adult who received the AZD1222 COVID-19 vaccine. CDR3s include the opening cysteine and the closing phenylalanine or tryptophan. D genes are given only for firm matches. A row's size may be missing; if present it is once, few, many or a size class.

j_gene: TRBJ2-3
v_gene: TRBV7-2
abundance: -
d_gene: -
CDR3nt: TGTGCCAGCAGCTTTAGTGGGCTTTACACAGATACGCAGTATTTT
CDR3aa: CASSFSGLYTDTQYF

j_gene: TRBJ1-1
v_gene: TRBV7-2
abundance: -
d_gene: -
CDR3nt: TGTGCCAGCAGCTTCTCGAACACTGAAGCTTTCTTT
CDR3aa: CASSFSNTEAFF

j_gene: TRBJ2-3
v_gene: TRBV30
abundance: -
d_gene: TRBD2
CDR3nt: TGTGCCTGGAGGACTAGCGGGAACCCCACGCAGTATTTT
CDR3aa: CAWRTSGNPTQYF

j_gene: TRBJ1-4
v_gene: TRBV11-2
abundance: -
d_gene: -
CDR3nt: TGTGCCAGCAGCCCTAACGGGCCAGTAGGCGAAAAACTGTTTTTT
CDR3aa: CASSPNGPVGEKLFF

j_gene: TRBJ2-1
v_gene: TRBV20-1
abundance: -
d_gene: -
CDR3nt: TGCAGTGCTAGTTCTAGCTCGTACTCCTACAATGAGCAGTTCTTC
CDR3aa: CSASSSSYSYNEQFF

j_gene: TRBJ2-3
v_gene: TRBV6-1
abundance: -
d_gene: TRBD2
CDR3nt: TGTGCCAGCAGCAGAGGACTAGGGGCCGCAGATACGCAGTATTTT
CDR3aa: CASSRGLGAADTQYF

j_gene: TRBJ2-7
v_gene: TRBV5-4
abundance: -
d_gene: -
CDR3nt: TGTGCCAGCAGCTTTGGGGGTGAGAGGGTCTACGAGCAGTACTTC
CDR3aa: CASSFGGERVYEQYF

j_gene: TRBJ1-1
v_gene: TRBV27
abundance: -
d_gene: TRBD1
CDR3nt: TGTGCCAGCAGTCCTAACAGGGGCACTGAAGCTTTCTTT
CDR3aa: CASSPNRGTEAFF

j_gene: TRBJ1-4
v_gene: TRBV19
abundance: -
d_gene: -
CDR3nt: TGTGCCAGTAGTCTCGGGACTACCCGGGAGAAACTGTTTTTT
CDR3aa: CASSLGTTREKLFF

j_gene: TRBJ2-7
v_gene: TRBV14
abundance: once
d_gene: -
CDR3nt: TGTGCCAGCAGCCAAGAGTCCCTTTCTGGAGAGCAGTACTTC
CDR3aa: CASSQESLSGEQYF

j_gene: TRBJ1-6
v_gene: TRBV18
abundance: -
d_gene: -
CDR3nt: TGTGCCAGCTCCGGGAGCTCCTATAATTCACCCCTCCACTTT
CDR3aa: CASSGSSYNSPLHF

j_gene: TRBJ2-3
v_gene: TRBV25-1
abundance: -
d_gene: -
CDR3nt: TGTGCCAGCAGTGAATTACTAGTCCCCCAAATCGAGGCGCAGTATTTT
CDR3aa: CASSELLVPQIEAQYF

j_gene: TRBJ2-3
v_gene: TRBV6-6
abundance: -
d_gene: -
CDR3nt: TGTGCCAGCAGCCGCCCAGGGGAGGATACGCAGTATTTT
CDR3aa: CASSRPGEDTQYF

j_gene: TRBJ2-1
v_gene: TRBV6-5
abundance: once
d_gene: TRBD2
CDR3nt: TGTGCCAGCAGTTCTACTAGCGGGAGGCAGTTCTTC
CDR3aa: CASSSTSGRQFF

j_gene: TRBJ1-2
v_gene: TRBV7-9
abundance: -
d_gene: -
CDR3nt: TGTGCCAGCAGCGGGGAGAGGGTTCAAGGCTACACCTTC
CDR3aa: CASSGERVQGYTF

j_gene: TRBJ2-1
v_gene: TRBV7-2
abundance: few
d_gene: -
CDR3nt: TGTGCCAGCAGCACCCAACTACGCAATGAGCAGTTCTTC
CDR3aa: CASSTQLRNEQFF

j_gene: TRBJ1-2
v_gene: TRBV27
abundance: -
d_gene: -
CDR3nt: TGTGCCAGCAGTTTATACCCGAGAGGGACGGGCTATGGCTACACCTTC
CDR3aa: CASSLYPRGTGYGYTF

j_gene: TRBJ2-2
v_gene: TRBV7-6
abundance: -
d_gene: -
CDR3nt: TGTGCCAGCAGCTTAGGGGAAGCGGGTTCCACCGGGGAGCTGTTTTTT
CDR3aa: CASSLGEAGSTGELFF

j_gene: TRBJ2-3
v_gene: TRBV9
abundance: -
d_gene: -
CDR3nt: TGTGCCAGCACCCTAGGGCTCACAGATACGCAGTATTTT
CDR3aa: CASTLGLTDTQYF

j_gene: TRBJ1-2
v_gene: TRBV6-5
abundance: -
d_gene: -
CDR3nt: TGTGCCAGCTCTCCCACGCCCTATGGCTACACCTTC
CDR3aa: CASSPTPYGYTF

j_gene: TRBJ2-2
v_gene: TRBV6-5
abundance: -
d_gene: -
CDR3nt: TGTGCCAGCAGTCGCCTCTCCGGGGAGCTGTTTTTT
CDR3aa: CASSRLSGELFF

j_gene: TRBJ1-2
v_gene: TRBV5-1
abundance: few
d_gene: -
CDR3nt: TGCGCCAGCAGCCTTGAGCCTGGTCGGGGGAGCTATGGCTACACCTTC
CDR3aa: CASSLEPGRGSYGYTF

j_gene: TRBJ2-1
v_gene: TRBV5-6
abundance: -
d_gene: TRBD2
CDR3nt: TGTGCCAGCAGCGCGGGACTAGCGGGAGGTGAGCAGTTCTTC
CDR3aa: CASSAGLAGGEQFF

j_gene: TRBJ2-1
v_gene: TRBV4-3
abundance: -
d_gene: TRBD2
CDR3nt: TGCGCCAGCAGCCAAGATATCCAGCGGGAGGGCCGGGAGCAGTTCTTC
CDR3aa: CASSQDIQREGREQFF

j_gene: TRBJ1-2
v_gene: TRBV5-6
abundance: once
d_gene: -
CDR3nt: TGTGCCAGCAGCTTGGGACAGACGCAACCCTATGGCTACACCTTC
CDR3aa: CASSLGQTQPYGYTF

j_gene: TRBJ2-1
v_gene: TRBV12-3/TRBV12-4
abundance: -
d_gene: -
CDR3nt: TGTGCCAGCATTGGGCCTGCTTACAATGAGCAGTTCTTC
CDR3aa: CASIGPAYNEQFF

j_gene: TRBJ2-5
v_gene: TRBV29-1
abundance: -
d_gene: -
CDR3nt: TGCAGCGTTAAAACCCCGTTTCAAGAGACCCAGTACTTC
CDR3aa: CSVKTPFQETQYF

j_gene: TRBJ2-5
v_gene: TRBV2
abundance: -
d_gene: -
CDR3nt: TGTGCCAGCAACTGGGTGGGAGGAGAGACCCAGTACTTC
CDR3aa: CASNWVGGETQYF

j_gene: TRBJ2-7
v_gene: TRBV7-8
abundance: once
d_gene: -
CDR3nt: TGTGCCAGCAGCTTTTCCGTCAGCTCCTACGAGCAGTACTTC
CDR3aa: CASSFSVSSYEQYF

j_gene: TRBJ2-7
v_gene: TRBV15
abundance: once
d_gene: -
CDR3nt: TGTGCCACCAGCAGGGAAGCCGCCGACGAGCAGTACTTC
CDR3aa: CATSREAADEQYF

j_gene: TRBJ2-2
v_gene: TRBV30
abundance: -
d_gene: -
CDR3nt: TGTGCCTGGACCACTCGCCCCACCGGGGAGCTGTTTTTT
CDR3aa: CAWTTRPTGELFF

j_gene: TRBJ1-6
v_gene: TRBV6-5
abundance: once
d_gene: -
CDR3nt: TGTGCCAGCAGTTATTCGACGGTAGCTGGGGATTCACCCCTCCACTTT
CDR3aa: CASSYSTVAGDSPLHF

j_gene: TRBJ1-3
v_gene: TRBV4-1
abundance: -
d_gene: -
CDR3nt: TGCGCCAGCAGCCAAGTCGCGGCAAGGGGTGGGGCTGGAAACACCATATATTTT
CDR3aa: CASSQVAARGGAGNTIYF

j_gene: TRBJ1-5
v_gene: TRBV12-3/TRBV12-4
abundance: -
d_gene: -
CDR3nt: TGTGCCAGCACCGCTGGTAGCAATCAGCCCCAGCATTTT
CDR3aa: CASTAGSNQPQHF

j_gene: TRBJ2-2
v_gene: TRBV7-9
abundance: -
d_gene: -
CDR3nt: TGTGCCAGCAGCTTAGCTACCGGGACTCCCCGGGGGGAGCTGTTTTTT
CDR3aa: CASSLATGTPRGELFF

j_gene: TRBJ2-1
v_gene: TRBV5-4
abundance: -
d_gene: -
CDR3nt: TGTGCCAGCAGCTTGGGATCCGGCAGAGCGGGTGAGCAGTTCTTC
CDR3aa: CASSLGSGRAGEQFF

j_gene: TRBJ1-6
v_gene: TRBV7-2
abundance: -
d_gene: -
CDR3nt: TGTGCCAGCAGCTTGGACTTGGGGGGCTCACCCCTCCACTTT
CDR3aa: CASSLDLGGSPLHF

j_gene: TRBJ2-3
v_gene: TRBV15
abundance: -
d_gene: -
CDR3nt: TGTGCCACCAGCAGATCCCGAGGGTACACAGATACGCAGTATTTT
CDR3aa: CATSRSRGYTDTQYF

j_gene: TRBJ2-2
v_gene: TRBV30
abundance: once
d_gene: -
CDR3nt: TGTGCCTGGAGTGTAATAGAGCACGGGGAGCTGTTTTTT
CDR3aa: CAWSVIEHGELFF

j_gene: TRBJ2-6
v_gene: TRBV7-2
abundance: few
d_gene: TRBD2
CDR3nt: TGTGCCAGCAGCTTATGGGGACTAGACAGTTCTGGGGCCAACGTCCTGACTTTC
CDR3aa: CASSLWGLDSSGANVLTF

j_gene: TRBJ2-3
v_gene: TRBV6-2/TRBV6-3
abundance: -
d_gene: TRBD1
CDR3nt: TGTGCCAGCAGTTACTCCTACGGGACAGGGTCCTTTCTAGGCACAGATACGCAGTATTTT
CDR3aa: CASSYSYGTGSFLGTDTQYF

j_gene: TRBJ2-3
v_gene: TRBV11-2
abundance: -
d_gene: -
CDR3nt: TGTGCCAGCAGCTTAGTAGGTTCTGGCGATACGCAGTATTTT
CDR3aa: CASSLVGSGDTQYF

j_gene: TRBJ1-1
v_gene: TRBV3-1/TRBV3-2
abundance: -
d_gene: -
CDR3nt: TGTGCCAGCAGCCAGGGCGCGGGCACTGAAGCTTTCTTT
CDR3aa: CASSQGAGTEAFF

j_gene: TRBJ2-5
v_gene: TRBV10-3
abundance: -
d_gene: TRBD2
CDR3nt: TGTGCCATCCGGAGGGAGGGACAAGAGACCCAGTACTTC
CDR3aa: CAIRREGQETQYF

j_gene: TRBJ1-6
v_gene: TRBV27
abundance: -
d_gene: -
CDR3nt: TGTGCCAGCAGTCCGGGCCCAAATTCACCCCTCCACTTT
CDR3aa: CASSPGPNSPLHF

j_gene: TRBJ2-1
v_gene: TRBV15
abundance: -
d_gene: -
CDR3nt: TGTGCCACCAGCATGGGGGAGTATCTTAACAATGAGCAGTTCTTC
CDR3aa: CATSMGEYLNNEQFF

j_gene: TRBJ1-2
v_gene: TRBV5-6
abundance: -
d_gene: -
CDR3nt: TGTGCCAGCAGCTTGGAGGGATTCTATGGCTACACCTTC
CDR3aa: CASSLEGFYGYTF